The clone carrying this T cell receptor (beta chain) occurred a few times. Its specificity is not known. TCRdb re-derived calls from the reads in MiXCR, one entry per CDR3 protein. The repertoire holds tens of thousands of distinct CDR3 sequences, nearly 50% seen once, with about 2% in the top ten. Germline V gives CDR1 SGDLS, CDR2 YYNGEE. The ends lost 3 bases at V and 5 bases at J; junction bases unmatched: 9. CDR3 length equals 15 residues. The sample originates from a study of type 1 regulatory T cells. Study in general: This in vitro CD4 product, T-allo10, is enriched for Tr1 cells and alloantigen-specific. Whole-study findings and limits: Compared with non-Tr1 cells, Tr1 cells showed a narrower TCR repertoire.

The chain carries TRBV9 and TRBJ1-2, with TRBD1 matching over 8 bases. The clonotype originates from a human donor in good health. Sequencing input: cultured non-Tr1 T cells, either the whole culture or a sorted T cell fraction (not recorded which). CDR3 nucleotides: TGTGCCAGCAGCGCCCACGTGGACAGGGCATATGGCTACACCTTC. The encoded protein is CASSAHVDRAYGYTF.